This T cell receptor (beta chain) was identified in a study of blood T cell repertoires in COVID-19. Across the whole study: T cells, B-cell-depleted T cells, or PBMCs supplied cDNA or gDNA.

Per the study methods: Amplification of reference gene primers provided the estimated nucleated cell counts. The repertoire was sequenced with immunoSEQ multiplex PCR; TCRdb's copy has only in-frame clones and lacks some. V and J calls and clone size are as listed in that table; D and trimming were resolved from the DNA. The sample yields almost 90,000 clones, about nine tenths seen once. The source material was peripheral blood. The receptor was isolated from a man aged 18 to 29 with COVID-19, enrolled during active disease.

As DNA, the CDR3 is TGTGCCAGCAGTTACTCGGGGGGAAATGAAAAACTGTTTTTT. Amino acid sequence: CASSYSGGNEKLFF. This chain uses TRBV6-5 with TRBJ1-4; TRBD1 might be the D (5 bases). The CDR3 consists of 14 residues. Trimming shortened V by 0 bases and J by 5 bases, and 7 bases separated the two germline ends. CDR1 is MNHEY, CDR2 SVGAGI, per germline.